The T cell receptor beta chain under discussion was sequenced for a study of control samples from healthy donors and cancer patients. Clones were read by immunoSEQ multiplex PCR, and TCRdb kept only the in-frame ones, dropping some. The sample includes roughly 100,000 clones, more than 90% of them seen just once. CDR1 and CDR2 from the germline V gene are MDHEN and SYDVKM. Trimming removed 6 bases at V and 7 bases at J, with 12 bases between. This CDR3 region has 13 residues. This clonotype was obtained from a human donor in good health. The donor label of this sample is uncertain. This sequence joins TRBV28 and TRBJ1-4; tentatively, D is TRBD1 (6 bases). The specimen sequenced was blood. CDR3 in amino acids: CASRRGAGEKLFF. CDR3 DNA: TGTGCCAGCAGGCGGGGGGCTGGTGAAAAACTGTTTTTT.